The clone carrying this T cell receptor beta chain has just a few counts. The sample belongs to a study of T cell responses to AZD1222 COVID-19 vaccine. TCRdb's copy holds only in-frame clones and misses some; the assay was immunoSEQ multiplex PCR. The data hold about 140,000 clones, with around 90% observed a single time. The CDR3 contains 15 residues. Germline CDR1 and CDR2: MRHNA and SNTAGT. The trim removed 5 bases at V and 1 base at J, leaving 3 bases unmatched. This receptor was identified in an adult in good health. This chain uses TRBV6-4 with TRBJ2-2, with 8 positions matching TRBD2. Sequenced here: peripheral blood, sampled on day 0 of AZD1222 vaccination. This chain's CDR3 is CASSRTSGNTGELFF. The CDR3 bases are TGTGCCAGCAGTCGTACTAGCGGGAACACCGGGGAGCTGTTTTTT.